Given below is one T cell receptor (beta chain) in context. Data came from immunoSEQ multiplex PCR; TCRdb stores just in-frame clones and leaves some out. This sample carries tens of thousands of clones, around 88% of them seen once, and the ten largest clones take approximately 16%. The data derive from a study of blood T cell repertoires in COVID-19. Study-level background: T cells, B-cell-depleted T cells, or PBMCs provided the cDNA or gDNA that served as material.

Germline V lookup: CDR1 MNHEY, CDR2 SMNVEV (reference sequence). The CDR3 loop spans 18 amino acids. V trimming: 0 bases; J trimming: 1 base; junction bases outside the gene matches: 6. The sequencing sample was made of peripheral blood. The chain couples TRBV27 to TRBJ1-5; 10 bases are shared with TRBD1. The TCR was taken from a man aged 40-49 years with COVID-19, enrolled during active disease. CDR3 region: CASSLSKTGGVSNQPQHF. The CDR3 DNA is TGTGCCAGCAGTTTATCGAAGACAGGGGGCGTCAGCAATCAGCCCCAGCATTTT.